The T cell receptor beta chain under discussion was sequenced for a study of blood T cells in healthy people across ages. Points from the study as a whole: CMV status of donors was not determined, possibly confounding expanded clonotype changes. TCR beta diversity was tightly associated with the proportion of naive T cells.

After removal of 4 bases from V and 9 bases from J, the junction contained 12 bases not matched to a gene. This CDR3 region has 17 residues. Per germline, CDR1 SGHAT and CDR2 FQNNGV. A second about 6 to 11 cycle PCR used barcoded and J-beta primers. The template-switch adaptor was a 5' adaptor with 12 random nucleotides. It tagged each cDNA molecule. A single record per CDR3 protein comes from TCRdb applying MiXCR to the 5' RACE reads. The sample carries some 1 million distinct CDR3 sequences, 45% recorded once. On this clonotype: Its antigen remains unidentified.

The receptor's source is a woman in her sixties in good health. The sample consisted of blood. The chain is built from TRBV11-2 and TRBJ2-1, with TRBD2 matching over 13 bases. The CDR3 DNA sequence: TGTGCCAGCAGCTCCCCCCGGGGACTAGCGGGGCTCGGTGAGCAGTTCTTC. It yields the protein CASSSPRGLAGLGEQFF.